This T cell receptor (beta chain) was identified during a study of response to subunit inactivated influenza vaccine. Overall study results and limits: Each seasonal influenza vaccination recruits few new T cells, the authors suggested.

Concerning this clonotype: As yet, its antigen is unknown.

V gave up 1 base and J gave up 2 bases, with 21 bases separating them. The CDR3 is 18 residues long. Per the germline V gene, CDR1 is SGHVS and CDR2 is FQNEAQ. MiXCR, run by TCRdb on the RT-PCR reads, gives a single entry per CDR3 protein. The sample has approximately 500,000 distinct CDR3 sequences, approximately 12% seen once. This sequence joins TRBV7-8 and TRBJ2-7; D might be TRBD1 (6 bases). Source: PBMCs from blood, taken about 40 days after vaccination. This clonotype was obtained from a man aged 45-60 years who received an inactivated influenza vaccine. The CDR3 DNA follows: TGTGCCAGCAGCTTAGGCACAGGGCGCATAGGAAGGGCCTACGAGCAGTACTTC. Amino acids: CASSLGTGRIGRAYEQYF. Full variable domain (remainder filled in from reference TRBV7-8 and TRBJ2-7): GAGVSQSPRYKVAKRGQDVALRCDPISGHVSLFWYQQALGQGPEFLTYFQNEAQLDKSGLPSDRFFAERPEGSVSTLKIQRTQQEDSAVYLCASSLGTGRIGRAYEQYFGPGTRLTVT.